This entry is about one TCR beta chain. This specimen belongs to a study of blood T cell repertoires in COVID-19. About the study: Sites in the United States, Italy and Spain provided acute and convalescent COVID-19 samples. PBMCs, B-cell-depleted T cells, or T cells were the source of the cDNA or gDNA that made up the material.

Original data processing: The authors estimated nucleated cell counts from reference gene primer amplification. Sequencing used immunoSEQ multiplex PCR; TCRdb keeps in-frame clones, though not all of them. Clone size and the V and J calls come from that table; the DNA yielded D and trimming. The sample records about 160,000 clones, approximately 82% being singletons. The sample taken for sequencing was peripheral blood. This sequence was found in a man in his 70s who had recovered from COVID-19.

CDR3: CASSLGGKRYEQYF. CDR3 sequence (DNA): TGTGCCAGCAGCTTAGGCGGTAAACGCTACGAGCAGTACTTC. The rearrangement uses TRBV11-2 and TRBJ2-7; D is undetermined. From germline, CDR1 is SGHAT and CDR2 FQNNGV. CDR3 size: 14 residues. V was pared by 1 base and J by 3 bases, with 10 bases between. The variable domain in full, completed from reference TRBV11-2 and TRBJ2-7, reads EAGVAQSPRYKIIEKRQSVAFWCNPISGHATLYWYQQILGQGPKLLIQFQNNGVVDDSQLPKDRFSAERLKGVDSTLKIQPAKLEDSAVYLCASSLGGKRYEQYFGPGTRLTVT.